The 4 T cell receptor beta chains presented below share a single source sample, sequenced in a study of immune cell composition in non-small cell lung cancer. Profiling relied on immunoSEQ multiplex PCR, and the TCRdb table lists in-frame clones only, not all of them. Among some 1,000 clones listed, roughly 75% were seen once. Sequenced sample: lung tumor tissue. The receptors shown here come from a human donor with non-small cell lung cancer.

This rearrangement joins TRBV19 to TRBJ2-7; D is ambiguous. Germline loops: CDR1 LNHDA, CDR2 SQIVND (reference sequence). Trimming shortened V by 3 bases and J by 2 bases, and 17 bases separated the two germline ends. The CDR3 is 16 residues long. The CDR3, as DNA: TGTGCCAGTAGTATTTCCCTCGACACCGTCACCTACGAGCAGTACTTC. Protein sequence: CASSISLDTVTYEQYF.

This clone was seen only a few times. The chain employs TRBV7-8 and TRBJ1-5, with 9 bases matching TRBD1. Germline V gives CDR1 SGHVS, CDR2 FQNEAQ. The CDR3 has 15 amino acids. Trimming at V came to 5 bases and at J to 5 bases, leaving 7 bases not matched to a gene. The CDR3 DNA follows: TGTGCCAGCAGCCTTGGGACAGGGAGGGATCAGCCCCAGCATTTT. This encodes CASSLGTGRDQPQHF.

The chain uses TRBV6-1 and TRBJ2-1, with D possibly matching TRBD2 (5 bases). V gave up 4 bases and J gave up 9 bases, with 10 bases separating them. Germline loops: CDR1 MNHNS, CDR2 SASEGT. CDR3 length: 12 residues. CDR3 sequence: CASSGTLPEQFF. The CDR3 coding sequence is TGTGCCAGCAGTGGGACTCTCCCTGAGCAGTTCTTC.

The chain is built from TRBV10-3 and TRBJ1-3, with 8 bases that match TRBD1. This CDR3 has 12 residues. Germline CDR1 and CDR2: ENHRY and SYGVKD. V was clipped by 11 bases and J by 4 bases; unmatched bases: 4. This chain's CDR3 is CAVQGDGNTIYF. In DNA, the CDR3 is TGTGCCGTACAGGGGGACGGAAACACCATATATTTT.